Shown below are 13 T cell receptor beta chains from a single sample sequenced in a study of T cell changes during pregnancy in multiple sclerosis. Method: immunoSEQ multiplex PCR; TCRdb's copy keeps in-frame clones and lacks some. The table has around 30,000 clones, 85% to 90% seen once. This material consisted of CD8+ T cells from peripheral blood mononuclear cells, taken in the second trimester of pregnancy. Receptors originate from a female donor with multiple sclerosis, enrolled in a pregnancy study.

The rearrangement uses TRBV5-4 and TRBJ2-1, with 10 positions matching TRBD2. V lost 0 bases, J lost 0 bases, and 3 bases stayed unmatched. This CDR3 has 17 residues. Germline loops: CDR1 SGHNT, CDR2 YYREEE (reference sequence). The CDR3 DNA reads as TGTGCCAGCAGCTTGGAAGCGGGGGGGAGCTCCTACAATGAGCAGTTCTTC. Translation gives CASSLEAGGSSYNEQFF. The complete variable domain, with remaining parts taken from reference TRBV5-4 and TRBJ2-1, reads ETGVTQSPTHLIKTRGQQVTLRCSSQSGHNTVSWYQQALGQGPQFIFQYYREEENGRGNFPPRFSGLQFPNYSSELNVNALELDDSALYLCASSLEAGGSSYNEQFFGPGTRLTVL.

The DNA of the CDR3 is TGTGCCTGGAGTGTACTCAGAGGCAGGGAATATGGCTACACCTTC. It encodes CAWSVLRGREYGYTF. The chain recombines TRBV30 with TRBJ1-2, with a weak D call TRBD1 (5 bases). The ends were cut back, 0 bases at V and 5 bases at J, with 16 bases in the middle. Germline V lookup: CDR1 GTSNPN, CDR2 SVGIG (reference sequence). The length of the CDR3 is 15 residues.

The chain employs TRBV5-1 and TRBJ2-3; D is possibly TRBD1 (5 bases). V lost 0 bases and J 1 base, leaving 9 bases between the germline ends. CDR1 is SGHRS, CDR2 YFSETQ, per germline. This CDR3 contains 15 residues. The CDR3 sequence is CASSLEGVGTDTQYF. The DNA for the CDR3 is TGCGCCAGCAGCTTGGAAGGGGTGGGCACAGATACGCAGTATTTT.

The rearrangement joins TRBV6-1 to TRBJ2-5; D perhaps matches TRBD2 (6 bases). The CDR3 length is 15 residues. The V and J ends lost 0 bases and 1 base respectively, with 9 bases between them. Germline V CDR1 and CDR2: MNHNS, SASEGT. In nucleotides, the CDR3 is TGTGCCAGCAGTGAAGCTAGGGGACTCCAAGAGACCCAGTACTTC. Encoded protein: CASSEARGLQETQYF.

CDR3 DNA sequence: TGTGCCAGCTCACCACCGGGACAGATTTCTCTTACGCAGTATTTT. Protein sequence: CASSPPGQISLTQYF. The rearrangement uses TRBV18 and TRBJ2-3; 7 bases map to TRBD1. V lost 0 bases to trimming and J lost 8 bases; unmatched junction nucleotides: 8. Germline V lookup: CDR1 KGHSH, CDR2 LQKENI. The CDR3 length is 15 residues. Using reference TRBV18 and TRBJ2-3 for the parts outside the CDR3, the full variable domain is NAGVMQNPRHLVRRRGQEARLRCSPMKGHSHVYWYRQLPEEGLKFMVYLQKENIIDESGMPKERFSAEFPKEGPSILRIQQVVRGDSAAYFCASSPPGQISLTQYFGPGTRLTVL.

The chain joins TRBV15 to TRBJ1-1; the D is unclear. V lost 1 base, J lost 5 bases, and 11 bases lay in between. CDR1 LNHNV and CDR2 YYDKDF come from the germline V gene (reference sequence). The CDR3 has 14 residues. The CDR3 bases are TGTGCCACCAGCAGAGGTGGATACGGGACTGAAGCTTTCTTT. Protein sequence: CATSRGGYGTEAFF. The variable domain in full, completed from reference TRBV15 and TRBJ1-1, reads DAMVIQNPRYQVTQFGKPVTLSCSQTLNHNVMYWYQQKSSQAPKLLFHYYDKDFNNEADTPDNFQSRRPNTSFCFLDIRSPGLGDTAMYLCATSRGGYGTEAFFGQGTRLTVV.

The table lists this clone with a count of one. V and J are TRBV5-1 and TRBJ2-3, with TRBD2 matching over 7 bases. This CDR3 comprises 17 residues. Germline CDR1 and CDR2: SGHRS and YFSETQ. V lost 0 bases to trimming and J lost 0 bases; unmatched junction nucleotides: 7. In DNA form, the CDR3 reads TGCGCCAGCAGCTTGGTGGCTAGCGGACCTAGCACAGATACGCAGTATTTT. It translates to CASSLVASGPSTDTQYF.

The V gene is TRBV7-8, the J gene TRBJ2-7, with 8 bases that match TRBD2. CDR1 and CDR2 from the germline V gene are SGHVS and FQNEAQ. The junction had 3 bases not matched to a gene; V was cut back by 3 bases and J by 5 bases. The length of the CDR3 is 13 residues. CDR3 region: CASSFRGGHEQYF. In DNA form, the CDR3 reads TGTGCCAGCAGCTTCCGGGGGGGACACGAGCAGTACTTC.

The chain links TRBV6-5 to TRBJ2-7, with a tentative D call TRBD1 (6 bases). Trimming removed 7 bases at V and 0 bases at J, with 13 bases between. CDR1 MNHEY and CDR2 SVGAGI come from the germline V gene. The CDR3 sequence is 14 residues long. CDR3 region: CASTEDRNSYEQYF. CDR3 sequence (DNA): TGTGCCAGCACCGAAGACAGGAACTCCTACGAGCAGTACTTC.

This clone has a single count. The gene calls are TRBV6-1 and TRBJ1-6; 7 nucleotides line up with TRBD1. Losses at the gene ends were 8 bases for V and 9 bases for J; bases not matched to a gene: 10. Germline values: CDR1 MNHNS, CDR2 SASEGT. CDR3 length: 14 residues. In DNA, the CDR3 is TGTGCCAGCCTTTCGGGACAGCCTCTTTCACCCCTCCACTTT. This gives the protein CASLSGQPLSPLHF.

This sequence joins TRBV27 and TRBJ2-1; no definite D call. The CDR3 extends over 13 amino acids. Per germline, CDR1 MNHEY and CDR2 SMNVEV (reference sequence). V was shortened by 3 bases and J by 3 bases, with 6 bases between the two germline ends. CDR3 residues: CASSLGSYNEQFF. The CDR3 DNA follows: TGTGCCAGCAGTTTGGGCAGCTACAATGAGCAGTTCTTC.

The chain recombines TRBV1 with TRBJ1-1. TRBV1 is reported as a pseudogene. The CDR3 has 16 residues. CDR3 in amino acids: CTSSQASTSGNTEAFF. The CDR3 nucleotides are TGCACCAGCAGCCAAGCTTCTACCAGCGGGAACACTGAAGCTTTCTTT.

The rearrangement uses TRBV7-2 and TRBJ1-2; a weak D match, TRBD1 (6 bases). The CDR3 has 12 amino acids. Trimming pared 3 bases from V and 8 bases from J, leaving 10 bases between. The V gene's germline CDR1 is SGHTA and CDR2 FQGNSA. The CDR3 here is CASSFTGLGYTF. Here the CDR3 DNA reads TGTGCCAGCAGCTTTACAGGGCTGGGCTACACCTTC. Complete variable domain (other parts from reference TRBV7-2 and TRBJ1-2): GAGVSQSPSNKVTEKGKDVELRCDPISGHTALYWYRQSLGQGLEFLIYFQGNSAPDKSGLPSDRFSAERTGGSVSTLTIQRTQQEDSAVYLCASSFTGLGYTFGSGTRLTVV.